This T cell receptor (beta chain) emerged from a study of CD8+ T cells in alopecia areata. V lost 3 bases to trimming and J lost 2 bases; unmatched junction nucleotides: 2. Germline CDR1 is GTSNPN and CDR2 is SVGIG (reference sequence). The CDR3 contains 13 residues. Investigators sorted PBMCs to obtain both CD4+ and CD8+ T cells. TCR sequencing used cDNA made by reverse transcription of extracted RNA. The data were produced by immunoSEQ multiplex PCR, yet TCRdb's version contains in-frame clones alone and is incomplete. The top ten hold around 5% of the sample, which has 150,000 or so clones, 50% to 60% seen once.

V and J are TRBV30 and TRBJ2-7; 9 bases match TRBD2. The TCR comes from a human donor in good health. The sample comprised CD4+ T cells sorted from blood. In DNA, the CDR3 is TGTGCCTGGAGGCGGGGGGGGACCTACGAGCAGTACTTC. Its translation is CAWRRGGTYEQYF. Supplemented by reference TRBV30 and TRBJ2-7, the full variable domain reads SQTIHQWPATLVQPVGSPLSLECTVEGTSNPNLYWYRQAAGRGLQLLFYSVGIGQISSEVPQNLSASRPQDRQFILSSKKLLLSDSGFYLCAWRRGGTYEQYFGPGTRLTVT.